Each of the 30 T cell receptor beta chains below was sequenced from the same sample in a study of spatial heterogeneity in lung cancer. These receptors' targets are unknown. TCRdb ran MiXCR on the 5' RACE reads and lists one entry per CDR3 protein. The data hold 100,000 or so distinct CDR3 sequences, with 4.4% observed a single time. Whole-study findings and limits: Tumors with more nonsynonymous mutations had more expanded intratumoral alpha and beta TCRs.

Time point described: sample taken at primary tumor resection. The specimen comprised lung tumor tissue, sampled at surgery. The receptors were gathered from a male donor with early-stage non-small cell lung cancer.

The sample holds many counts of this clonotype. This chain uses TRBV12-3 or TRBV12-4 with TRBJ2-7; tentatively, D is TRBD1 (5 bases). V was clipped by 5 bases and J by 3 bases, with 14 bases between them. CDR3 length: 14 amino acids. The CDR3 is CASSPRLGVYEQYF. The CDR3 DNA reads as TGTGCCAGCAGTCCCCGTCTAGGGGTCTACGAGCAGTACTTC.

This clonotype has at least ten counts. V gene TRBV28 combines with J gene TRBJ2-2, with 8 bases aligning to TRBD2. The germline V gene encodes CDR1 MDHEN and CDR2 SYDVKM. CDR3 length equals 14 residues. V shed 6 bases, J shed 7 bases, and the junction held 7 bases outside the gene matches. The CDR3 loop reads CASSPWREVGELFF. The CDR3 bases are TGTGCCAGCAGCCCATGGCGGGAGGTCGGGGAGCTGTTTTTT.

Regarding this clonotype: One end of the junction fails to match germline, which may point to a read error. The chain links TRBV3-1 to TRBJ2-3; D tentatively fits TRBD1 or TRBD2 (6 bases each). The CDR3 consists of 15 residues. Germline V gene data show CDR1 as LGHDT and CDR2 as YNNKEL (reference sequence). The CDR3, as DNA: TGTGCCAGCAGCCCAGGTCTGGGGGGCACAGTTACGCAGTATTTT. Amino acid sequence: CASSPGLGGTVTQYF.

This clonotype was observed many times. One junction end does not reproduce the germline sequence, and a read error may be involved. The V call is TRBV6-1, the J call TRBJ2-7; D may be TRBD1 or TRBD2 (5 bases each). In germline, CDR1 is MNHNS, CDR2 SASEGT. The CDR3 length is 14 residues. The CDR3 DNA sequence: TGTGCCAGCCGTGACTATGGACAACCCTACGAGCAGTACTTC. Protein sequence: CASRDYGQPYEQYF.

This clonotype was counted a single time. The J gene is TRBJ2-3, the V gene TRBV4-1; 10 nucleotides line up with TRBD2. The CDR3 extends over 18 amino acids. Trimming cost V 0 bases and J 4 bases; bases outside gene matches: 10. Germline V gene sequence: CDR1 MGHRA, CDR2 YSYEKL. CDR3 loop: CASSQESSGRWWPDTQYF. The DNA of the CDR3 is TGCGCCAGCAGCCAAGAGTCTAGCGGGAGATGGTGGCCAGATACGCAGTATTTT.

There are many counts of this clonotype. J is TRBJ2-3 and V is TRBV3-1; the D is unclear. Looked up from germline, CDR1 is LGHDT and CDR2 is YNNKEL (reference sequence). There are 11 residues in the CDR3. V was pared by 8 bases and J by 0 bases, with 3 bases between. In DNA form, the CDR3 reads TGTGCCAGCGCTAGCACAGATACGCAGTATTTT. It codes for CASASTDTQYF.

The rearrangement links TRBV12-5 to TRBJ2-3; 10 bases match TRBD2. The junction had 17 bases not matched to a gene; V was cut back by 0 bases and J by 2 bases. There are 21 residues in the CDR3. CDR1 LGHNT and CDR2 FRNRAP come from the germline V gene. The CDR3 here is CASGLVWGLAGARHNTDTQYF. As DNA, the CDR3 is TGTGCTAGTGGTTTGGTATGGGGGCTAGCGGGAGCCCGACACAACACAGATACGCAGTATTTT.

This clonotype was counted at least ten times. The chain carries TRBV28 and TRBJ1-4; TRBD1 matches at 8 bases. Unmatched junction bases numbered 8, after V lost 6 bases and J lost 8 bases. The CDR3 spans 14 residues. From germline, CDR1 is MDHEN and CDR2 SYDVKM. CDR3 DNA sequence: TGTGCCAGCAGACCGCCGGACAGGGACGAAAAACTGTTTTTT. It specifies CASRPPDRDEKLFF.

This clonotype was counted ten times or more. The chain links TRBV11-2 to TRBJ2-5, with D perhaps TRBD2 (6 bases). Per the germline V gene, CDR1 is SGHAT and CDR2 is FQNNGV. CDR3 size: 15 residues. V lost 0 bases to trimming and J lost 1 base, with 9 bases between them. Here the CDR3 DNA reads TGTGCCAGCAGCTTAGAGGGACTTTTCCAAGAGACCCAGTACTTC. This translates into CASSLEGLFQETQYF.

This clonotype was detected ten times or more. The CDR3, as DNA: TGCAGTGCTTCCGGTGGGGCGATGAACACTGAAGCTTTCTTT. This gives the protein CSASGGAMNTEAFF. The genes are TRBV20-1 and TRBJ1-1; tentatively, D is TRBD1 (5 bases). The CDR3 runs to 14 residues. V was shortened by 5 bases and J by 0 bases, with 13 bases between the two germline ends. The V gene's germline CDR1 is DFQATT and CDR2 SNEGSKA (reference sequence).

This clonotype has ten or more counts. The chain is built from TRBV20-1 and TRBJ2-1; possibly TRBD1 or TRBD2 for D (6 bases each). V lost 1 base and J lost 7, with 14 bases in between. This CDR3 region has 14 residues. Germline values: CDR1 DFQATT, CDR2 SNEGSKA (reference sequence). Here the CDR3 DNA reads TGCAGTGCTAGAGCGAGGGGGGCGAGGAATGAGCAGTTCTTC. Translated: CSARARGARNEQFF.

This clonotype came up many times. The rearrangement uses TRBV7-9 and TRBJ2-5; D remains ambiguous. Germline assignment: CDR1 SEHNR and CDR2 FQNEAQ (reference sequence). Trimming left V 6 bases short and J 5 bases short, with 13 bases between. CDR3 length equals 13 residues. CDR3 amino acids: CASRNGSWETQYF. The CDR3, as DNA: TGTGCCAGCAGAAACGGGTCCTGGGAGACCCAGTACTTC.

With regard to this clonotype: Since a much larger clone is just one base distant, this may be a read error. The genes are TRBV5-1 and TRBJ2-3; D might be TRBD1 (5 bases). The CDR3 runs 13 residues. Germline V CDR1 and CDR2: SGHRS, YFSETQ. The CDR3 sequence is CASRALGQDTRYF. CDR3 nucleotides: TGCGCCAGCAGGGCTTTAGGACAAGATACGCGGTATTTT.

This clonotype came up many times. The J gene is TRBJ2-4, the V gene TRBV19; the match to TRBD2 covers 8 bases. The ends lost 3 bases at V and 6 bases at J; junction bases unmatched: 4. The CDR3 is 14 amino acids. CDR1 is LNHDA, CDR2 SQIVND, per germline (reference sequence). CDR3 sequence (DNA): TGTGCCAGTAGTATCGGGAGCGGGAGAAACATTCAGTACTTC. Its protein is CASSIGSGRNIQYF.

This clonotype appeared many times. The rearrangement links TRBV27 to TRBJ1-1; D possibly corresponds to TRBD1 (5 bases). The CDR3 is 14 residues long. V was clipped by 0 bases and J by 4 bases, with 9 bases between them. Germline values: CDR1 MNHEY, CDR2 SMNVEV (reference sequence). CDR3 nucleotide sequence: TGTGCCAGCAGTTTATCGACCGGGGGCACTGAAGCTTTCTTT. This gives the protein CASSLSTGGTEAFF.

This clonotype was recorded at least ten times. The CDR3 region is CASSVRDRASTDTQYF. CDR3 DNA: TGCGCCAGCAGTGTCCGGGACAGAGCTAGCACAGATACGCAGTATTTT. The rearrangement links TRBV5-1 to TRBJ2-3, with 7 nucleotides matching TRBD1. This CDR3 has 16 amino acids. The junction had 9 bases not matched to a gene; V was cut back by 5 bases and J by 0 bases. Germline CDR1 is SGHRS and CDR2 is YFSETQ. The whole variable domain, filled in from reference TRBV5-1 and TRBJ2-3, reads KAGVTQTPRYLIKTRGQQVTLSCSPISGHRSVSWYQQTPGQGLQFLFEYFSETQRNKGNFPGRFSGRQFSNSRSEMNVSTLELGDSALYLCASSVRDRASTDTQYFGPGTRLTVL.

Remarks on this clonotype: This clone may be a read error of a much larger clone one base away. V and J are TRBV12-3 or TRBV12-4 and TRBJ2-3; TRBD2 matches at 12 bases. CDR3 length equals 17 residues. CDR3 loop: CVRTPRTSGRPLDTQYF. CDR3 in DNA: TGTGTCAGAACGCCCCGTACTAGCGGGAGGCCTTTAGATACGCAGTATTTT.

This clonotype was recorded at least ten times. The V gene is TRBV5-1, the J gene TRBJ2-1, with D maybe TRBD2 (6 bases). Germline CDR1 SGHRS, CDR2 YFSETQ. This CDR3 spans 14 amino acids. With 4 bases removed from V and 6 bases from J, the gap between germline ends came to 14 bases. The CDR3 is CASSPRASVNEQFF. CDR3 coding DNA: TGCGCCAGCAGCCCCCGGGCTAGCGTCAATGAGCAGTTCTTC.

This clonotype has a count of ten or more. The V and J genes are TRBV6-5 and TRBJ2-2; TRBD1 agrees at 7 bases. Trimming cost V 0 bases and J 3 bases; bases outside gene matches: 1. From germline, CDR1 is MNHEY and CDR2 SVGAGI. The CDR3 loop spans 15 amino acids. The DNA of the CDR3 is TGTGCCAGCAGTTACTCTGGGACAGACACCGGGGAGCTGTTTTTT. As protein: CASSYSGTDTGELFF.

This clonotype was observed many times. The gene calls are TRBV10-1 and TRBJ2-2; 8 bases align to TRBD2. V gave up 4 bases and J gave up 0 bases; unmatched junction bases: 4. Germline V gives CDR1 WNHNN, CDR2 SYGVQD (reference sequence). The CDR3 has 16 residues. The CDR3, as DNA: TGCGCCAGCAGTGTTAGTAGCGGGGCGAACACCGGGGAGCTGTTTTTT. The encoded protein is CASSVSSGANTGELFF.

This clonotype was recorded at least ten times. The CDR3 sequence: CASSYGHLAKNIQYF. CDR3 bases: TGTGCCAGCAGCTACGGGCATTTAGCCAAAAACATTCAGTACTTC. V usage is TRBV3-1 and J usage is TRBJ2-4; no firm D call. The CDR3 totals 15 residues. Germline CDR1 LGHDT, CDR2 YNNKEL (reference sequence). Trimming left V 5 bases short and J 0 bases short, with 11 bases between.

This clonotype was detected a few times. The rearrangement uses TRBV20-1 and TRBJ2-3; TRBD1 matches at 10 bases. Trimming took 4 bases from V and 4 from J; bases not matched to a gene: 5. The CDR3 has 14 residues. CDR1 and CDR2 (germline): DFQATT, SNEGSKA (reference sequence). CDR3 protein: CSAKTGGGADTQYF. In nucleotides, the CDR3 is TGCAGTGCTAAGACAGGGGGCGGCGCAGATACGCAGTATTTT.

This clonotype was counted at least ten times. In nucleotides, the CDR3 is TGTGCCAGCATAAGGTGGCAGACGCAGTATTTT. Amino acids: CASIRWQTQYF. The chain recombines TRBV2 with TRBJ2-3, with D unclear. The CDR3 has 11 residues. CDR1 and CDR2 (germline): SNHLY, FYNNEI. V lost 7 bases and J lost 9, with 11 bases in between.

The chain links TRBV29-1 to TRBJ2-2; D possibly corresponds to TRBD1 (5 bases). The germline V and J ends were trimmed by 5 bases and 6 bases, with 7 bases remaining between them. This CDR3 contains 11 residues. CDR1 is SQVTM, CDR2 ANQGSEA, per germline. The chain's CDR3 is CSVKGSGELFF. The CDR3 nucleotides are TGCAGCGTTAAGGGGTCCGGGGAGCTGTTTTTT.

This clonotype was counted at least ten times. The chain couples TRBV20-1 to TRBJ2-3; 8 bases line up with TRBD2. Trimming cost V 5 bases and J 2 bases; bases outside gene matches: 9. In germline, CDR1 is DFQATT, CDR2 SNEGSKA (reference sequence). The CDR3 totals 15 residues. The CDR3 reads CSAGRTSRTTDTQYF. In nucleotides, the CDR3 is TGCAGTGCTGGGCGGACTAGCAGAACCACAGATACGCAGTATTTT.

The chain combines TRBV2 with TRBJ2-1, with 7 bases fitting TRBD2. The V segment lost 3 bases and the J segment 1 base; nucleotides outside the gene matches: 12. Per the germline V gene, CDR1 is SNHLY and CDR2 is FYNNEI. The CDR3 runs 18 residues. The CDR3 protein is CASSEYRLAGVSYNEQFF. CDR3 nucleotides: TGTGCCAGCAGTGAGTACCGTCTGGCGGGAGTTTCCTACAATGAGCAGTTCTTC.

The chain combines TRBV20-1 with TRBJ1-1; D gene unclear. The CDR3 loop spans 13 amino acids. The germline V and J ends were trimmed by 3 bases and 6 bases, with 14 bases remaining between them. CDR1 is DFQATT and CDR2 is SNEGSKA in the germline V gene (reference sequence). CDR3 nucleotides: TGCAGTGCTAGCAAGGGCCCCATGCCTGAAGCTTTCTTT. It is translated as CSASKGPMPEAFF.

The table lists this clonotype with many counts. The V and J genes are TRBV6-6 and TRBJ1-4, with a tentative D call TRBD1 (5 bases). V lost 8 bases to trimming and J lost 6 bases, with 13 bases between them. This CDR3 has 13 amino acids. Germline loops: CDR1 MNHNY, CDR2 SVGAGI (reference sequence). The DNA for the CDR3 is TGTGCCAGCCGAGACCTAGGGGATGAAAAACTGTTTTTT. Translating it yields CASRDLGDEKLFF.

The chain couples TRBV5-4 to TRBJ1-1, with 8 bases fitting TRBD1. The trim removed 0 bases at V and 1 base at J, leaving 2 bases unmatched. Germline V CDR1 and CDR2: SGHNT, YYREEE (reference sequence). The CDR3 extends over 15 amino acids. The CDR3 reads CASSLGGTGNTEAFF. DNA of the CDR3: TGTGCCAGCAGCTTGGGTGGGACAGGGAACACTGAAGCTTTCTTT.

At least ten counts were recorded for this clonotype. The chain carries TRBV5-1 and TRBJ2-1, with 10 bases fitting TRBD1. CDR1 is SGHRS, CDR2 YFSETQ, per germline. V shed 4 bases and J 9 bases; nucleotides not matched to a gene: 7. This CDR3 is built from 14 residues. This chain's CDR3 is CASSPGTGEVEQFF. The CDR3 DNA sequence: TGCGCCAGCAGCCCCGGGACAGGGGAGGTTGAGCAGTTCTTC.